This T cell receptor beta chain is from a study of T cell responses to AZD1222 COVID-19 vaccine. Data came from immunoSEQ multiplex PCR; TCRdb stores just in-frame clones and leaves some out. This table has about 180,000 clones, over 75% appearing once. This CDR3 has 15 residues. V dropped 1 base and J dropped 2 bases, with 13 bases sitting between them. The germline V gene has CDR1 SGHRS and CDR2 YFSETQ. Turning to this clone: Antigen specificity is unknown.

Study-wide results and caveats: Nearly half of spike-specific TCRs reportedly go after variant regions that carry no mutations. Among those given AZD1222, only 6 or 7 were seropositive at baseline. Vaccine-related CD4 TCRs covered spike, predominating at 160-218 and 743-854. With two AZD1222 doses given, Spike-specific TCR breadth and depth both rose.

This sample comprised peripheral blood, obtained on day 0 of AZD1222 vaccination. This sequence joins TRBV5-1 and TRBJ2-7; tentative D call: TRBD1 (5 bases). The clonotype originates from an adult in good health. Here the CDR3 DNA reads TGCGCCAGCAGCTTGAGACAGCAAAAAGCCTACGAGCAGTACGTC. Its protein product is CASSLRQQKAYEQYV.